The 11 T cell receptor beta chains below all came from one sample that was sequenced in a study of OX40 agonist ivuxolimab in advanced cancers. The assay was immunoSEQ multiplex PCR, and TCRdb's table has in-frame clones only and misses some. The data hold approximately 66,000 clones, with around 83% observed a single time. Sequenced material: CD4+ or CD8+ T cells sorted from blood, taken in a trial of the OX40 agonist ivuxolimab. Every receptor here comes from an adult with an advanced solid tumor such as melanoma, head and neck, liver or kidney cancer.

The rearrangement links TRBV6-1 to TRBJ2-7; possibly TRBD1 for D (6 bases). The CDR3 covers 14 residues. Per germline, CDR1 MNHNS and CDR2 SASEGT. Trimming removed 5 bases from V and 1 base from J, with 12 bases in between. The CDR3 loop reads CASSPYRDSYEQYF. CDR3 in DNA: TGTGCCAGCAGTCCGTACAGGGATTCCTACGAGCAGTACTTC.

The chain has TRBV6-6 and TRBJ1-1; no clear D. Germline lookup yields CDR1 MNHNY and CDR2 SVGAGI (reference sequence). V lost 0 bases and J lost 5, with 4 bases in between. There are 12 residues in the CDR3. The CDR3, as DNA: TGTGCCAGCAGTTACTCGATAACTGAAGCTTTCTTT. It codes for CASSYSITEAFF.

The rearrangement joins TRBV5-1 to TRBJ2-5; TRBD1 matches at 9 bases. CDR3 size: 15 residues. Losses at the gene ends were 4 bases for V and 4 bases for J; bases not matched to a gene: 8. Germline-derived CDR1 and CDR2 are SGHRS and YFSETQ. In nucleotides, the CDR3 is TGCGCCAGCAGCCAGGGACAGGGTGGACGAGAGACCCAGTACTTC. Translating gives CASSQGQGGRETQYF.

CDR3 region: CASMQGAGNTIYF. The CDR3 nucleotides read TGTGCCAGCATGCAGGGGGCTGGAAACACCATATATTTT. This sequence joins TRBV2 and TRBJ1-3; TRBD1 aligns across 7 bases. CDR3 length: 13 residues. Germline CDR1 reads SNHLY; CDR2 reads FYNNEI. With V trimmed by 7 bases and J by 2 bases, 2 bases remained unmatched. The full variable domain, in which reference TRBV2 and TRBJ1-3 provide the parts outside the CDR3, is EPEVTQTPSHQVTQMGQEVILRCVPISNHLYFYWYRQILGQKVEFLVSFYNNEISEKSEIFDDQFSVERPDGSNFTLKIRSTKLEDSAMYFCASMQGAGNTIYFGEGSWLTVV.

The chain couples TRBV15 to TRBJ1-4; 7 positions match TRBD1. The length of the CDR3 is 14 residues. Germline assignment: CDR1 LNHNV and CDR2 YYDKDF (reference sequence). V trimming: 5 bases; J trimming: 4 bases; junction bases outside the gene matches: 4. The chain's CDR3 is CATSPGQNNEKLFF. The CDR3 DNA is TGTGCCACCAGCCCGGGACAGAATAATGAAAAACTGTTTTTT.

The chain is built from TRBV15 and TRBJ1-3; the D gene is possibly TRBD1 (5 bases). Deletions cut 3 bases from V and 0 bases from J, with 12 bases between. This CDR3 is 16 amino acids long. CDR1 and CDR2 (germline): LNHNV, YYDKDF (reference sequence). Written as DNA, the CDR3 is TGTGCCACCAGCAGGGGGGGTTGGATCTCTGGAAACACCATATATTTT. Protein sequence: CATSRGGWISGNTIYF.

This chain uses TRBV15 with TRBJ2-5, with 7 nucleotides matching TRBD2. Germline V gene sequence: CDR1 LNHNV, CDR2 YYDKDF (reference sequence). V trimming: 2 bases; J trimming: 5 bases; junction bases outside the gene matches: 8. This CDR3 has 15 residues. CDR3: CATSRQTSLGETQYF. DNA for the CDR3: TGTGCCACCAGCAGACAGACTAGCTTAGGGGAGACCCAGTACTTC.

By sample share, this clone is medium-sized. The chain recombines TRBV19 with TRBJ2-2; D gene ambiguous. The CDR3 loop spans 15 amino acids. The germline gives CDR1 LNHDA, CDR2 SQIVND (reference sequence). V dropped 6 bases and J dropped 5 bases, with 16 bases sitting between them. For the CDR3, the DNA is TGTGCCAGTAGCCCACTAATAAGTTATACCGGGGAGCTGTTTTTT. Residues: CASSPLISYTGELFF. The full variable domain, its missing parts supplied by reference TRBV19 and TRBJ2-2, is DGGITQSPKYLFRKEGQNVTLSCEQNLNHDAMYWYRQDPGQGLRLIYYSQIVNDFQKGDIAEGYSVSREKKESFPLTVTSAQKNPTAFYLCASSPLISYTGELFFGEGSRLTVL.

This clone was found once. The chain couples TRBV19 to TRBJ1-1; D may be TRBD1 (5 bases). The germline gives CDR1 LNHDA, CDR2 SQIVND (reference sequence). This CDR3 has 17 amino acids. The V and J ends lost 5 bases and 0 bases respectively, with 19 bases between them. The CDR3 loop is CASSFRRGGIMNTEAFF. CDR3 sequence (DNA): TGTGCCAGTAGTTTCCGACGGGGGGGAATTATGAACACTGAAGCTTTCTTT.

The chain links TRBV14 to TRBJ2-5; 7 bases map to TRBD1. V dropped 3 bases and J dropped 5; count of bases not matched to a gene: 6. The CDR3 spans 14 residues. CDR1 and CDR2 (germline): SGHDN, FVKESK. DNA for the CDR3: TGTGCCAGCAGCCACCGACAGGGTCGGGAGACCCAGTACTTC. It codes for CASSHRQGRETQYF. Using reference TRBV14 and TRBJ2-5 for the parts outside the CDR3, the full variable domain is EAGVTQFPSHSVIEKGQTVTLRCDPISGHDNLYWYRRVMGKEIKFLLHFVKESKQDESGMPNNRFLAERTGGTYSTLKVQPAELEDSGVYFCASSHRQGRETQYFGPGTRLLVL.

This clone appeared a few times. The chain employs TRBV6-1 and TRBJ2-1; 10 positions match TRBD2. The CDR3 length is 19 residues. J gave up 5 bases and V 2 bases, and 15 bases lay outside the gene matches. Per the germline V gene, CDR1 is MNHNS and CDR2 is SASEGT. The CDR3 coding sequence is TGTGCCAGCAGTGAAATAAGCGGGGGGGCCTCGAAACGAAACAATGAGCAGTTCTTC. Its translation: CASSEISGGASKRNNEQFF.